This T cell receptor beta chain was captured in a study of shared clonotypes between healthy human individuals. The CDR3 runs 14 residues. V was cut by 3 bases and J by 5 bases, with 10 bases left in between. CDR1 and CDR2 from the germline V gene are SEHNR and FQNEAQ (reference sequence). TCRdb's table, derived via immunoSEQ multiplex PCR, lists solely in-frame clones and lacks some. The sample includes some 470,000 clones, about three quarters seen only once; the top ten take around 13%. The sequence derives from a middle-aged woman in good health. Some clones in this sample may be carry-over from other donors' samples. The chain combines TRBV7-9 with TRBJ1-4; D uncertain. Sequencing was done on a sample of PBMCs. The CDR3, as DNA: TGTGCCAGCAGCTTGGCAGAGGTCAATGAAAAACTGTTTTTT. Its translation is CASSLAEVNEKLFF.